These 15 T cell receptor beta chains originate from one sample sequenced in a study of T cells after yellow fever vaccination. TCRdb itself ran the 5' RACE reads through MiXCR, one entry per CDR3 protein. The repertoire holds about 340,000 distinct CDR3 sequences, with 12% as singletons. The specimen was CD4+ T cells sorted from PBMCs, collected 15 days after the yellow fever booster vaccination. The receptors were sampled from a man younger than 35 who received the YFV17D yellow fever vaccine.

This chain joins TRBV5-6 and TRBJ1-1; D is perhaps TRBD1 (5 bases). This CDR3 region has 13 residues. Germline CDR1 SGHDT, CDR2 YYEEEE. V lost 6 bases and J lost 1, with 10 bases in between. Here the CDR3 DNA reads TGTGCCAGCATCGGGACTTGGAACACTGAAGCTTTCTTT. It codes for CASIGTWNTEAFF.

The J gene is TRBJ2-5, the V gene TRBV11-2, with a possible D match to TRBD2 (6 bases). V lost 5 bases and J 2 bases, leaving 9 bases between the germline ends. This CDR3 spans 13 amino acids. The germline V gene has CDR1 SGHAT and CDR2 FQNNGV. CDR3 protein: CASSRTIQETQYF. CDR3 sequence (DNA): TGTGCCAGCAGCCGGACTATACAAGAGACCCAGTACTTC.

This clonotype was observed many times. The chain uses TRBV5-4 and TRBJ2-5, with 7 bases matching TRBD1. In germline, CDR1 is SGHNT, CDR2 YYREEE (reference sequence). This CDR3 region has 16 residues. The J segment lost 4 bases and the V segment lost 0 bases, leaving 9 bases of the junction unmatched. CDR3 loop: CASSLGSTGWRETQYF. Here the CDR3 DNA reads TGTGCCAGCAGCTTGGGGTCGACAGGGTGGAGAGAGACCCAGTACTTC.

The chain employs TRBV20-1 and TRBJ1-4, with 7 bases aligning to TRBD1. Trimming at V came to 4 bases and at J to 7 bases, leaving 3 bases not matched to a gene. The CDR3 length is 12 residues. In germline, CDR1 is DFQATT, CDR2 SNEGSKA (reference sequence). The CDR3 bases are TGCAGTGCTAAGGGGGCGGGTGAAAAACTGTTTTTT. This gives the protein CSAKGAGEKLFF.

This clonotype was detected a few times. The chain couples TRBV4-1 to TRBJ1-4; no firm D call. Trimming took off 6 bases at V and 0 bases at J, with 11 bases between the two ends. The CDR3 spans 15 residues. Germline V CDR1 and CDR2: MGHRA, YSYEKL. The CDR3 coding sequence is TGCGCCAGCAGGCTCGTGGAAACAACTAATGAAAAACTGTTTTTT. This encodes CASRLVETTNEKLFF.

This clonotype was seen only a few times. The chain has TRBV7-2 and TRBJ2-5, with D possibly being TRBD2 (6 bases). V lost 5 bases to trimming and J lost 5 bases, with 15 bases between them. The CDR3 contains 14 residues. The germline V gene encodes CDR1 SGHTA and CDR2 FQGNSA. The CDR3 here is CASSGNGGMETQYF. CDR3 in DNA: TGTGCCAGCAGCGGCAATGGAGGGATGGAGACCCAGTACTTC. Combining the CDR3 with reference TRBV7-2 and TRBJ2-5 gives the whole variable domain GAGVSQSPSNKVTEKGKDVELRCDPISGHTALYWYRQSLGQGLEFLIYFQGNSAPDKSGLPSDRFSAERTGGSVSTLTIQRTQQEDSAVYLCASSGNGGMETQYFGPGTRLLVL.

This clonotype was counted many times. This rearrangement joins TRBV5-6 to TRBJ2-5; D is possibly TRBD1 (6 bases). This CDR3 spans 14 amino acids. Germline V lookup: CDR1 SGHDT, CDR2 YYEEEE. The V and J ends lost 1 base and 2 bases respectively, with 9 bases between them. CDR3 in amino acids: CASSLTGQQETQYF. Written as DNA, the CDR3 is TGTGCCAGCAGCTTGACCGGACAGCAAGAGACCCAGTACTTC.

This clonotype was seen a handful of times. This rearrangement joins TRBV7-3 to TRBJ2-2, with D possibly called TRBD1 or TRBD2 (5 bases each). From germline, CDR1 is SGHTA and CDR2 FQGTGA. V was cut by 6 bases and J by 6 bases, with 8 bases left in between. The CDR3 is made up of 12 amino acids. For the CDR3, the DNA is TGTGCCAGCAGTGGGGACGCCGGGGAGCTGTTTTTT. Its protein product is CASSGDAGELFF.

The rearrangement links TRBV5-1 to TRBJ2-1, with TRBD1 matching over 8 bases. Germline V gene lookup returns CDR1 SGHRS and CDR2 YFSETQ. The junction had 4 bases not matched to a gene; V was cut back by 2 bases and J by 3 bases. This CDR3 region has 15 residues. CDR3 nucleotides: TGCGCCAGCAGCTTAGGGACAGGATTCTACAATGAGCAGTTCTTC. This translates into CASSLGTGFYNEQFF.

This clonotype showed up just a few times. CDR3 amino acids: CSARDYPGEQYF. The CDR3, as DNA: TGCAGTGCCCGGGATTATCCGGGGGAGCAGTACTTC. The chain employs TRBV20-1 and TRBJ2-7; possible D gene TRBD2, 5 bases. The CDR3 runs to 12 residues. Germline CDR1 DFQATT, CDR2 SNEGSKA (reference sequence). V lost 6 bases and J lost 7, with 16 bases in between.

This clonotype was recorded at least ten times. The chain uses TRBV5-1 and TRBJ2-1, with D possibly TRBD2 on 7 matching bases. The CDR3 sequence is 15 residues long. Germline CDR1 and CDR2: SGHRS and YFSETQ. V was pared by 4 bases and J by 0 bases, with 11 bases between. The CDR3 DNA reads TGCGCCAGCAGCGTGGCGGGGGCCTCCTACAATGAGCAGTTCTTC. It specifies CASSVAGASYNEQFF.

This chain joins TRBV12-3 or TRBV12-4 and TRBJ2-1, with 11 bases lining up with TRBD1. Trimming cost V 6 bases and J 8 bases; bases outside gene matches: 9. This CDR3 contains 15 residues. The CDR3 sequence is CASSPGTGGSYEQFF. DNA of the CDR3: TGTGCCAGCAGCCCCGGGACAGGGGGTAGCTATGAGCAGTTCTTC.

The table lists this clonotype with many counts. The chain combines TRBV18 with TRBJ2-3; the match to TRBD2 covers 13 bases. The V and J ends lost 1 base and 6 bases, in that order; junction bases with no gene match: 4. The V gene's germline CDR1 is KGHSH and CDR2 LQKENI. The CDR3 extends over 16 amino acids. CDR3 in DNA: TGTGCCAGCTCACCACGGACTAGCGGGAGTGGTGATACGCAGTATTTT. Protein product: CASSPRTSGSGDTQYF.

V gene TRBV19 combines with J gene TRBJ2-7, with 8 bases matching TRBD1. Germline V gene sequence: CDR1 LNHDA, CDR2 SQIVND (reference sequence). This CDR3 has 14 residues. Trimming cost V 6 bases and J 6 bases; bases outside gene matches: 10. The CDR3 sequence is CASSPDRAQGEQYF. CDR3 coding DNA: TGTGCCAGTAGCCCGGACAGGGCGCAGGGCGAGCAGTACTTC.

The V gene is TRBV7-2, the J gene TRBJ2-7; D may be TRBD1 (5 bases). Germline CDR1 reads SGHTA; CDR2 reads FQGNSA. Trimming removed 7 bases from V and 3 bases from J, with 19 bases in between. There are 15 residues in the CDR3. For the CDR3, the DNA is TGTGCCAGCACACAAGGGGCGCTCGGTTTCTACGAGCAGTACTTC. Encoded protein: CASTQGALGFYEQYF.